The rows below give T cell receptor beta chains drawn from one sample of a study of T cell responses to AZD1222 COVID-19 vaccine. Sequencing was performed with immunoSEQ multiplex PCR; in TCRdb, only in-frame clones are kept and a portion is missing. The sample yields about 150,000 clones, about nine tenths seen once. The input for sequencing was peripheral blood, taken 28 days after the second AZD1222 dose. Every receptor here comes from an adult who received the AZD1222 COVID-19 vaccine. Both conserved end residues are part of each CDR3. The D gene is left open where the match is weak. A clone size is listed for some rows: how often the clone was seen (once, few, many), or a class if it is expanded.

clone_size: .
d_call: .
v_call: TRBV15
j_call: TRBJ1-5
cdr3_aa: CATSRLQGQPQHF
cdr3_nt: TGTGCCACCAGCAGGCTACAGGGTCAGCCCCAGCATTTT

clone_size: .
d_call: TRBD1
v_call: TRBV7-8
j_call: TRBJ2-7
cdr3_aa: CASSLDRGRLYF
cdr3_nt: TGTGCCAGCAGCCTCGACAGGGGGCGCTTGTACTTC

clone_size: .
d_call: TRBD2
v_call: TRBV5-6
j_call: TRBJ2-3
cdr3_aa: CASSFHRSGSRTDTQYF
cdr3_nt: TGTGCCAGCAGCTTCCACCGTAGCGGGAGTAGGACAGATACGCAGTATTTT

clone_size: .
d_call: .
v_call: TRBV9
j_call: TRBJ2-6
cdr3_aa: CASSVVSSGANVLTF
cdr3_nt: TGTGCCAGCAGCGTAGTCAGCTCTGGGGCCAACGTCCTGACTTTC

clone_size: .
d_call: .
v_call: TRBV9
j_call: TRBJ1-1
cdr3_aa: CASSGVGEAFF
cdr3_nt: TGTGCCAGCAGCGGAGTGGGTGAAGCTTTCTTT

clone_size: .
d_call: .
v_call: TRBV18
j_call: TRBJ2-7
cdr3_aa: CASSPYDTDLGEQYF
cdr3_nt: TGTGCCAGCTCACCATACGACACCGACTTGGGGGAGCAGTACTTC

clone_size: .
d_call: .
v_call: TRBV6-5
j_call: TRBJ1-1
cdr3_aa: CASSYSGVGNTEAFF
cdr3_nt: TGTGCCAGCAGTTACTCGGGGGTGGGGAACACTGAAGCTTTCTTT

clone_size: .
d_call: .
v_call: TRBV5-1
j_call: TRBJ1-3
cdr3_aa: CASSPAGENTIYF
cdr3_nt: TGCGCCAGCAGCCCGGCCGGGGAAAACACCATATATTTT

clone_size: .
d_call: .
v_call: TRBV27
j_call: TRBJ1-6
cdr3_aa: CASGPGVFNSPLHF
cdr3_nt: TGTGCCAGCGGCCCGGGTGTCTTCAATTCACCCCTCCACTTT

clone_size: .
d_call: .
v_call: TRBV14
j_call: TRBJ2-2
cdr3_aa: CASRTMNTGELFF
cdr3_nt: TGTGCCAGCAGAACAATGAACACCGGGGAGCTGTTTTTT

clone_size: .
d_call: .
v_call: TRBV29-1
j_call: TRBJ2-1
cdr3_aa: CSVPGLQGPYNEQFF
cdr3_nt: TGCAGCGTCCCAGGACTCCAAGGCCCCTACAATGAGCAGTTCTTC

clone_size: .
d_call: TRBD1
v_call: TRBV5-1
j_call: TRBJ2-1
cdr3_aa: CASSQGTGTYNEQFF
cdr3_nt: TGCGCCAGCAGTCAGGGGACAGGGACCTACAATGAGCAGTTCTTC

clone_size: .
d_call: .
v_call: TRBV29-1
j_call: TRBJ1-1
cdr3_aa: CSVNRLTEAFF
cdr3_nt: TGCAGCGTTAATCGGCTGACTGAAGCTTTCTTT

clone_size: .
d_call: TRBD1
v_call: TRBV27
j_call: TRBJ2-1
cdr3_aa: CASSLRRDSNSEQFF
cdr3_nt: TGTGCCAGCAGTTTAAGACGGGACAGTAATAGTGAGCAGTTCTTC

clone_size: .
d_call: .
v_call: TRBV12-5
j_call: TRBJ1-1
cdr3_aa: CASGFPMGAHPKLAEAFF
cdr3_nt: TGTGCTAGTGGTTTCCCTATGGGGGCACACCCCAAACTGGCTGAAGCTTTCTTT

clone_size: .
d_call: TRBD1
v_call: TRBV10-1
j_call: TRBJ2-5
cdr3_aa: CASRPGQQETQYF
cdr3_nt: TGCGCCAGCAGGCCGGGACAGCAAGAGACCCAGTACTTC

clone_size: few
d_call: TRBD1
v_call: TRBV7-3
j_call: TRBJ1-1
cdr3_aa: CASSLDRENTEAFF
cdr3_nt: TGTGCCAGCAGCCTCGACAGGGAGAACACTGAAGCTTTCTTT

clone_size: .
d_call: .
v_call: TRBV11-2
j_call: TRBJ1-2
cdr3_aa: CASSLGAYGYTF
cdr3_nt: TGTGCCAGCAGCTTGGGCGCCTATGGCTACACCTTC

clone_size: .
d_call: .
v_call: TRBV7-9
j_call: TRBJ1-5
cdr3_aa: CASSNQGSHQPQHF
cdr3_nt: TGTGCCAGCAGCAACCAGGGGTCCCATCAGCCCCAGCATTTT

clone_size: .
d_call: .
v_call: TRBV5-1
j_call: TRBJ2-2
cdr3_aa: CASSLGAQDGNTGELFF
cdr3_nt: TGCGCCAGCAGCTTGGGGGCACAAGACGGGAACACCGGGGAGCTGTTTTTT

clone_size: .
d_call: .
v_call: TRBV9
j_call: TRBJ2-1
cdr3_aa: CASSRSGGYNEQFF
cdr3_nt: TGTGCCAGCAGCCGGTCTGGGGGCTACAATGAGCAGTTCTTC

clone_size: once
d_call: .
v_call: TRBV28
j_call: TRBJ2-3
cdr3_aa: CASSPSTDTQYF
cdr3_nt: TGTGCCAGCAGTCCAAGCACAGATACGCAGTATTTT

clone_size: .
d_call: .
v_call: TRBV6-6
j_call: TRBJ1-5
cdr3_aa: CASSYRQRSNQPQHF
cdr3_nt: TGTGCCAGCAGTTACCGACAGAGGAGCAATCAGCCCCAGCATTTT

clone_size: .
d_call: TRBD1
v_call: TRBV5-6
j_call: TRBJ1-2
cdr3_aa: CASSRTGGVSYGYTF
cdr3_nt: TGTGCCAGCAGCCGGACAGGGGGCGTTAGTTATGGCTACACCTTC

clone_size: .
d_call: TRBD2
v_call: TRBV7-2
j_call: TRBJ2-1
cdr3_aa: CASSLASGVYNEQFF
cdr3_nt: TGTGCCAGCAGCTTAGCTAGCGGGGTTTACAATGAGCAGTTCTTC

clone_size: .
d_call: TRBD2
v_call: TRBV7-9
j_call: TRBJ2-5
cdr3_aa: CASSHREGRAETQYF
cdr3_nt: TGTGCCAGCAGCCACCGAGAGGGGAGGGCAGAGACCCAGTACTTC

clone_size: .
d_call: .
v_call: TRBV19
j_call: TRBJ1-2
cdr3_aa: CASQRQPGGYGYTF
cdr3_nt: TGTGCCAGCCAGAGACAGCCTGGGGGCTATGGCTACACCTTC

clone_size: .
d_call: TRBD1
v_call: TRBV6-1
j_call: TRBJ1-2
cdr3_aa: CASSEEPGGGYGYTF
cdr3_nt: TGTGCCAGCAGTGAAGAACCAGGGGGCGGCTATGGCTACACCTTC